These T cell receptor beta chains were read from a single sample in a study of blood T cell repertoires in COVID-19. Using immunoSEQ multiplex PCR, the repertoire was profiled, and TCRdb retains in-frame clones only, with some absent. There are some 190,000 clones in the sample; approximately 84% occur only once, and approximately 8% lies in the top ten. The specimen was peripheral blood. The receptors stem from a woman of 80 years or more with COVID-19, enrolled during active disease. Both conserved end residues are part of each CDR3. The size of a clone is reported for some rows only, either as once, few or many, or as a class for expanded clones.

v_call,j_call,clone_size,cdr3_aa
TRBV12-3/TRBV12-4,TRBJ1-1,.,CASSFASGYRAFF
TRBV24-1,TRBJ2-1,.,CATGTLDQNEQFF
TRBV6-5,TRBJ1-5,.,CASSYSGPGASQPQHF
TRBV18,TRBJ1-6,.,CASSQRGTGQSPLHF
TRBV5-1,TRBJ1-6,.,CASGANYNSPLHF
TRBV2,TRBJ1-1,.,CASRRLGEGTEAFF
TRBV5-1,TRBJ2-2,.,CASLSGSTGELFF
TRBV3-1/TRBV3-2,TRBJ1-3,few,CASSSDTLGNTIYF
TRBV7-2,TRBJ2-1,.,CASSVGGLRQSSYNEQFF
TRBV2,TRBJ2-1,.,CASSAGTEDNEQFF
TRBV28,TRBJ2-1,.,CASRTTSGYYNEQFF
TRBV18,TRBJ2-7,once,CASSPTVTYEQYF
TRBV19,TRBJ1-1,.,CASNTYAEAFF
TRBV19,TRBJ1-1,.,CASSIDQTGGGTEAFF
TRBV3-1/TRBV3-2,TRBJ1-4,.,CASSQGTYEKLFF
TRBV6-6,TRBJ2-7,.,CASRNLASYEQYF
TRBV10-3,TRBJ2-1,few,CAISPSGGAGNEQFF
TRBV6-5,TRBJ2-1,.,CASSYPGYNEQFF
TRBV5-1,TRBJ1-3,.,CASSLVGGGAPGNTIYF
TRBV5-1,TRBJ1-6,.,CASSLETGGNSPLHF
TRBV6-5,TRBJ2-7,once,CASSSGQTGEQYF
TRBV6-2/TRBV6-3,TRBJ1-6,.,CASSYGYRASSYNSPLHF
TRBV7-9,TRBJ1-2,.,CASSPRQERHYGYTF
TRBV5-1,TRBJ2-7,once,CASSLDQGAREQYF
TRBV5-4,TRBJ1-5,.,CASSWPPSSGQPQHF
TRBV7-9,TRBJ1-4,.,CASNKGQNEKLFF
TRBV6-5,TRBJ2-2,.,CASRAGLNTGELFF
TRBV12-3/TRBV12-4,TRBJ2-1,.,CASSQRRGNEQFF
TRBV5-6,TRBJ1-3,.,CASSRDSISGNTIYF
TRBV4-1,TRBJ2-3,.,CASSQDLSGGADTQYF
TRBV6-1,TRBJ1-2,.,CASSEGGGRLGYTF
TRBV3-1/TRBV3-2,TRBJ1-1,few,CASSQGQMNTEAFF
TRBV2,TRBJ2-7,.,CASSASGTGVGEQYF
TRBV9,TRBJ1-3,few,CASSIHGVDSGNTIYF
TRBV24-1,TRBJ1-2,.,CATSDFGDGYTF
TRBV4-1,TRBJ2-5,.,CASSETGEETQYF